A selection of T cell receptor beta chains follows, all from one sample in a study of shared clonotypes between healthy human individuals. Assay: immunoSEQ multiplex PCR; the TCRdb copy retains only in-frame clones and omits some. Of about 2.1 million clones detected, around 93% appear once; the ten largest clones hold approximately 1.6%. Sequencing was performed on naive CD8+ T cells from PBMCs. All receptors come from a man aged 18 to 30 in good health. Some clones in this sample may be carry-over from other donors' samples. Both conserved end residues are part of each CDR3. D genes are given only for firm matches. Clone size is given for some rows only: seen once, a few or many times, or a class if the clone is expanded.

V gene,clone size,J gene,D gene,CDR3 protein,CDR3 DNA
TRBV4-2,.,TRBJ2-1,TRBD2,CASSLRLAGSYNEQFF,TGTGCCAGCAGCCTTCGACTAGCGGGATCCTACAATGAGCAGTTCTTC
TRBV27,.,TRBJ1-5,.,CASSFGAGSGSNQPQHF,TGTGCCAGCAGTTTCGGTGCGGGGAGTGGAAGCAATCAGCCCCAGCATTTT
TRBV6-5,.,TRBJ2-7,.,CASSYSRTEQYF,TGTGCCAGCAGTTACTCTAGGACCGAGCAGTACTTC
TRBV14,.,TRBJ2-7,.,CASSKGLALTYEQYF,TGTGCCAGCAGCAAAGGGTTAGCGCTTACCTACGAGCAGTACTTC
TRBV6-5,once,TRBJ1-1,.,CASSYSAEWNTEAFF,TGTGCCAGCAGTTACTCGGCGGAATGGAACACTGAAGCTTTCTTT
TRBV19,.,TRBJ2-1,.,CASSTLLADEQFF,TGTGCCAGTAGTACACTCCTAGCAGATGAGCAGTTCTTC
TRBV29-1,.,TRBJ2-7,.,CSGGTGTYEQYF,TGCAGCGGCGGGACTGGCACCTACGAGCAGTACTTC
TRBV25-1,.,TRBJ1-5,.,CASSESTSNQPQHF,TGTGCCAGCAGTGAATCGACGAGCAATCAGCCCCAGCATTTT
TRBV11-2,.,TRBJ2-7,.,CASSLGEEQYF,TGTGCCAGCAGCTTAGGTGAGGAGCAGTACTTC
TRBV9,.,TRBJ2-3,.,CASSPRPGDTQYF,TGTGCCAGCAGCCCCCGCCCGGGCGATACGCAGTATTTT
TRBV25-1,.,TRBJ2-7,TRBD2,CASSEYGTSYEQYF,TGTGCCAGCAGTGAATATGGGACTAGTTACGAGCAGTACTTC
TRBV2,once,TRBJ2-7,TRBD1,CASNRDRAYEQYF,TGTGCCAGCAACCGGGACAGGGCCTACGAGCAGTACTTC
TRBV29-1,.,TRBJ1-2,.,CSVDLFGGGNYGYTF,TGCAGCGTTGACCTTTTCGGGGGAGGGAACTATGGCTACACCTTC
TRBV5-5,.,TRBJ2-7,TRBD1,CASSLAWDSSYEQYF,TGTGCCAGCAGCTTGGCCTGGGACAGTTCCTACGAGCAGTACTTC
TRBV27,.,TRBJ2-2,.,CASSFWQGGTGELFF,TGTGCCAGCAGTTTTTGGCAGGGCGGAACCGGGGAGCTGTTTTTT
TRBV27,.,TRBJ1-1,.,CASSLVRAGRSRGNTEAFF,TGTGCCAGCAGTTTGGTCCGGGCAGGGAGATCTAGGGGGAACACTGAAGCTTTCTTT
TRBV4-3,.,TRBJ2-3,.,CASRGLDLPDTQYF,TGCGCCAGCAGAGGGCTAGACCTTCCAGATACGCAGTATTTT
TRBV19,once,TRBJ1-1,.,CASTAGGANTEAFF,TGTGCCAGTACCGCCGGGGGAGCGAACACTGAAGCTTTCTTT
TRBV4-3,.,TRBJ1-2,.,CASSQLEGSYGYTF,TGCGCCAGCAGCCAATTAGAGGGCAGCTATGGCTACACCTTC
TRBV2,.,TRBJ2-7,TRBD2,CASSSGLAGSAYEQYF,TGTGCCAGCAGTTCGGGACTAGCGGGATCTGCCTACGAGCAGTACTTC
TRBV5-4,.,TRBJ2-1,.,CASSLSVGIYNEQFF,TGTGCCAGCAGCTTGTCCGTAGGGATTTACAATGAGCAGTTCTTC
TRBV28,.,TRBJ2-1,TRBD2,CASSLLAGKNEQFF,TGTGCCAGCAGTCTACTAGCGGGAAAGAATGAGCAGTTCTTC
TRBV11-2,.,TRBJ2-2,.,CASSLNGVGELFF,TGTGCCAGCAGCTTAAACGGAGTGGGGGAGCTGTTTTTT
TRBV30,once,TRBJ2-2,.,CAWSVSKYGELFF,TGTGCCTGGAGTGTGAGTAAATACGGGGAGCTGTTTTTT
TRBV11-3,.,TRBJ1-4,TRBD1,CASSPKTGPNEKLFF,TGTGCCAGCAGCCCGAAGACAGGGCCTAATGAAAAACTGTTTTTT
TRBV5-5,.,TRBJ2-7,.,CASSSLGAKPHYYEQYF,TGTGCCAGCAGCTCCCTGGGGGCTAAGCCTCACTACTACGAGCAGTACTTC
TRBV19,.,TRBJ2-2,.,CASSIRDTGELFF,TGTGCCAGTAGTATCAGGGACACCGGGGAGCTGTTTTTT
TRBV7-9,.,TRBJ1-2,.,CASSLLAGNYGYTF,TGTGCCAGCAGCTTATTAGCAGGGAACTATGGCTACACCTTC
TRBV2,.,TRBJ2-5,.,CASIGTLQETQYF,TGTGCCAGCATCGGCACTCTCCAAGAGACCCAGTACTTC
TRBV28,.,TRBJ1-5,.,CASSLMTVSNQPQHF,TGTGCCAGCAGTTTAATGACGGTTAGCAATCAGCCCCAGCATTTT
TRBV28,.,TRBJ2-1,TRBD1,CASTPPWDSLGDGQFF,TGTGCCAGCACCCCACCGTGGGACAGCCTCGGGGATGGGCAGTTCTTC
TRBV9,.,TRBJ2-1,TRBD1,CASSPPPGQEYNEQFF,TGTGCCAGCAGCCCTCCACCGGGACAGGAGTACAATGAGCAGTTCTTC
TRBV7-2,.,TRBJ2-7,TRBD2,CASSLEAGGLSYEQYF,TGTGCCAGCAGCTTAGAGGCGGGGGGACTCTCCTACGAGCAGTACTTC
TRBV4-1,once,TRBJ1-1,.,CASSLPLVRTEAFF,TGCGCCAGCAGCCTCCCTTTGGTGAGGACTGAAGCTTTCTTT
TRBV28,.,TRBJ1-2,TRBD1,CASSRDRGGYGYTF,TGTGCCAGCAGTAGGGACAGGGGTGGGTATGGCTACACCTTC
TRBV6-1,.,TRBJ2-7,.,CASRTLDKPIYEQYF,TGTGCCAGCAGGACCCTGGACAAACCTATCTACGAGCAGTACTTC
TRBV28,.,TRBJ2-3,TRBD2,CASSSRLAGVGTDTQYF,TGTGCCAGCAGTTCCCGACTAGCGGGAGTTGGAACAGATACGCAGTATTTT
TRBV7-2,.,TRBJ2-7,.,CASSNPWGVYEQYF,TGTGCCAGCAGCAACCCCTGGGGGGTATACGAGCAGTACTTC
TRBV6-4,.,TRBJ1-5,.,CASSDGCVFRDQPQHF,TGTGCCAGCAGTGACGGTTGTGTTTTTCGGGATCAGCCCCAGCATTTT
TRBV30,.,TRBJ1-5,.,CAWGQLGNQPQHF,TGTGCCTGGGGACAGTTGGGCAATCAGCCCCAGCATTTT